This T cell receptor beta chain was retrieved from a study of blood T cell repertoires in COVID-19. Background on the study: Sites across the United States, Italy and Spain contributed samples from acute and convalescent COVID-19. PBMCs, B-cell-depleted T cells, or T cells provided the cDNA or gDNA that made up the material.

Germline V CDR1 and CDR2: MNHNS, SASEGT. There are 15 residues in the CDR3. V was pared by 0 bases and J by 4 bases, with 10 bases between. In the study's own analysis: Reference gene primer amplification gave estimated nucleated cell counts. Data came from immunoSEQ multiplex PCR; TCRdb stores just in-frame clones and leaves some out. From that table come the V and J calls and clone size; the DNA was used to work out D and trimming. The table records some 130,000 clones, over 60% of them present only once. The sample was peripheral blood. The TCR was taken from a woman aged 70 to 79 with acute or convalescent COVID-19. The rearrangement joins TRBV6-1 to TRBJ1-5, with D tentatively TRBD1 (5 bases). CDR3 protein: CASSEALGGNQPQHF. DNA for the CDR3: TGTGCCAGCAGTGAAGCGTTGGGGGGAAATCAGCCCCAGCATTTT.